This TCR beta chain was sequenced for a study of T-cell memory formation after mild COVID-19. Whole-study context: Among the donors, TCR clusters were largely specific to each donor. Study observations and caveats: Contracting CD4+ clones were located mainly in CM and EM, and CD8+ clones in EMRA.

Barcoded TCR alpha and TCR beta cDNA libraries with UMIs came from 5'RACE using constant-segment primers. From the 5' RACE reads, TCRdb called clonotypes with MiXCR, one entry per CDR3 protein. Here the sample spans 470,000 or so distinct CDR3 sequences, roughly 20% being singletons. The CDR3 has 16 residues. Germline V gene lookup returns CDR1 SGHRS and CDR2 YFSETQ. V shed 8 bases and J shed 1 base, with 20 bases lying between them. Notes on this clonotype: Its antigen is not identified.

This chain connects TRBV5-1 to TRBJ2-3; D is ambiguous. This TCR derives from an adult woman who had mild COVID-19 (a few samples of this study predate the infection). Cell type and time point are not known. The source material was PBMCs or a T cell subset sorted from them (not recorded which). The CDR3 nucleotides are TGCGCCAGAAGAGGCACAGCCCCAAGGGGCACAGATACGCAGTATTTT. Translating it yields CARRGTAPRGTDTQYF.